Each of the 5 T cell receptor beta chains below was sequenced from the same sample in a study of regulatory T cells in long-lasting Graves disease. Building the TCR beta libraries relied on iRepertoire HTBI primers, and CDR3 regions underwent Arm-PCR. TCRdb independently ran MiXCR on the multiplex PCR reads; one entry per CDR3 protein. The repertoire holds 300,000 to 400,000 distinct CDR3 sequences, with roughly a fifth as singletons. Time point here: persistent/refractory GD, antithyroid drugs over 5 years with positive TRAb. PBMCs were the source of the RNA used for TCR sequencing. Source: peripheral blood mononuclear cells (PBMCs), taken when the disease was refractory, from a patient treated with antithyroid drugs. These TCRs come from a female donor with Graves disease.

This clonotype has ten or more counts. This chain connects TRBV10-3 to TRBJ2-7, with D possibly being TRBD2 (6 bases). This CDR3 has 14 amino acids. V lost 0 bases to trimming and J lost 6 bases, with 12 bases between them. Germline V gives CDR1 ENHRY, CDR2 SYGVKD. DNA of the CDR3: TGTGCCATCAGTGAGTCTTGGGACTCTGGCGAGCAGTACTTC. Translated: CAISESWDSGEQYF.

This chain connects TRBV6-1 to TRBJ2-7; D might be TRBD2 (5 bases). Germline V gene lookup returns CDR1 MNHNS and CDR2 SASEGT. This CDR3 has 12 amino acids. Trimming pared 6 bases from V and 4 bases from J, leaving 10 bases between. As DNA, the CDR3 is TGTGCCAGCAGGGAGGTCCCGTACGAGCAGTACTTC. Translating it yields CASREVPYEQYF.

Ten or more counts support this clonotype. The V and J genes are TRBV20-1 and TRBJ2-7, with 9 positions matching TRBD1. The CDR3 extends over 15 amino acids. V lost 1 base, J lost 3 bases, and 7 bases stayed unmatched. The germline V gene has CDR1 DFQATT and CDR2 SNEGSKA (reference sequence). CDR3 residues: CSARGTGEDGYEQYF. CDR3 DNA: TGCAGTGCTAGAGGGACAGGGGAAGATGGCTACGAGCAGTACTTC.

This clonotype appeared many times. The chain is built from TRBV2 and TRBJ1-2; D is possibly TRBD1 (6 bases). The length of the CDR3 is 15 residues. Germline CDR1 is SNHLY and CDR2 is FYNNEI. Trimming left V 7 bases short and J 6 bases short, with 21 bases between. The CDR3 here is CASTIQGSHSDGYTF. As DNA, the CDR3 is TGTGCCAGCACCATACAGGGTTCGCACTCCGATGGCTACACCTTC.

This clonotype was observed many times. The chain employs TRBV28 and TRBJ2-5; TRBD2 might be the D (7 bases). The CDR3 runs 13 residues. V was pared by 6 bases and J by 5 bases, with 13 bases between. The germline CDR1 and CDR2 sequences are MDHEN and SYDVKM. CDR3 DNA sequence: TGTGCCAGCAGGGGGGGGGCTGGGGAGACCCAGTACTTC. It specifies CASRGGAGETQYF.